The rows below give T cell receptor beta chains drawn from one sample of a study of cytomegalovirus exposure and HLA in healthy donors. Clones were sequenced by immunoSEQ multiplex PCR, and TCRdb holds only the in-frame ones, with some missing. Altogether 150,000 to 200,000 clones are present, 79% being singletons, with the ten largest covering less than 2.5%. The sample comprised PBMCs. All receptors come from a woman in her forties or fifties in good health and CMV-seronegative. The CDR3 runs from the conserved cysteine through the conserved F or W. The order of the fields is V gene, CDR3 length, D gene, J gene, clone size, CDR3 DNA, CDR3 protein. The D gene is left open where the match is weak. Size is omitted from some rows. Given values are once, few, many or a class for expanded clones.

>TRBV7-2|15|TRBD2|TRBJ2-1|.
TGTGCCAGCAGATCCGCTCCGGGACTAGCTTATGAGCAGTTCTTC
CASRSAPGLAYEQFF
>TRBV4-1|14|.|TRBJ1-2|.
TGTGCCAGCAGCCAAGATGGGGCGGCCTATGGCTACACCTTC
CASSQDGAAYGYTF
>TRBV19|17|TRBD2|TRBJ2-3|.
TGTGCCAGTAGTATACCTGGGAGGGCCGGGTCCACAGATACGCAGTATTTT
CASSIPGRAGSTDTQYF
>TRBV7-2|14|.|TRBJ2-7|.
TGTGCCAGCAGCCCCGACAGGTTCCCCTACGAGCAGTACTTC
CASSPDRFPYEQYF
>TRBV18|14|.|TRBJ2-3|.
TGTGCCAGCTCACCGGGGCGGAACACAGATACGCAGTATTTT
CASSPGRNTDTQYF
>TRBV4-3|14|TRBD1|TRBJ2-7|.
TGCGCCAGCAGCCAACTACAGGGGGTATACGAGCAGTACTTC
CASSQLQGVYEQYF
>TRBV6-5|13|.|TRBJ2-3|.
TGTGCCAGCAGTCGAATTCGGGGAGATACGCAGTATTTT
CASSRIRGDTQYF
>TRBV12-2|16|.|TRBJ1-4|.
TGTGCAAGTCGCTTCTACAGTGAATTGTTCCGTGAAAAATTGTTTTTT
CASRFYSELFREKLFF
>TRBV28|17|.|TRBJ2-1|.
TGTGCCAGCAGTCTGCGGTATAGCGGAAGCTCCTACAATGAGCAGTTCTTC
CASSLRYSGSSYNEQFF
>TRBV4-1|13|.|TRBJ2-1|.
TGCGCCAGCAGCTCCCCCGGGTCCTATGAGCAGTTCTTC
CASSSPGSYEQFF
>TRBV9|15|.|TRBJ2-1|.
TGTGCCAGCAGCGTAGGAGGCAGTACCTACAATGAGCAGTTCTTC
CASSVGGSTYNEQFF
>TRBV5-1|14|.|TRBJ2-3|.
TGCGCCAGCAGCTTGGGGCACAGCACAGATACGCAGTATTTT
CASSLGHSTDTQYF
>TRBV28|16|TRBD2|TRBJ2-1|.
TGTGCCAGCAGTTTAACGGTAGCGGGGAAATACAATGAGCAGTTCTTC
CASSLTVAGKYNEQFF
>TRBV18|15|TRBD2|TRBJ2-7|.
TGTGCCAGCTCACCAGGACTAGCGGGAGTGATCGAGCAGTACTTC
CASSPGLAGVIEQYF
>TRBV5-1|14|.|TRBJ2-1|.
TGCGCCAGCAGCTTCCGGAGCTCCTACAATGAGCAGTTCTTC
CASSFRSSYNEQFF
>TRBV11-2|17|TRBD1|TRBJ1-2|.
TGTGCCAGCAGCTTAGACCCTGGACAGGGGGCTGGCTATGGCTACACCTTC
CASSLDPGQGAGYGYTF
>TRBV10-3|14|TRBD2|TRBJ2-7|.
TGTGCCATCAGCGGACTAGCGGAGGCCTACGAGCAGTACTTC
CAISGLAEAYEQYF
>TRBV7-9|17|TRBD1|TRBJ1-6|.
TGTGCCAGCAGCGCTTTGACAGGGGAAGTCTATAATTCACCCCTCCACTTT
CASSALTGEVYNSPLHF
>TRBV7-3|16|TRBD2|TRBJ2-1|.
TGTGCCAGCAGCTTCTCAGCGGGGAGCCCAGACAATGAGCAGTTCTTC
CASSFSAGSPDNEQFF
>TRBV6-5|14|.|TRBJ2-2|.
TGTGCCAGCAGACGATACAGGGACACCGGGGAGCTGTTTTTT
CASRRYRDTGELFF
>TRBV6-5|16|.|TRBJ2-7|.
TGTGCCAGCAGTTACTCGTTGAGGAGACCATCCTACGAGCAGTACTTC
CASSYSLRRPSYEQYF
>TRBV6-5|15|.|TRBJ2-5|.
TGTGCCAGCACCATGGGGCCAGGGGACCAAGAGACCCAGTACTTC
CASTMGPGDQETQYF
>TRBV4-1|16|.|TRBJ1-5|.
TGCGCCAGCAGCCAAGATTTGAACGCGCGCAATCAGCCCCAGCATTTT
CASSQDLNARNQPQHF
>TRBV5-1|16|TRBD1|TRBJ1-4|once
TGCGCCAGCAGCTCTAGGGGGGGACAGGGGGATGAAAAACTGTTTTTT
CASSSRGGQGDEKLFF
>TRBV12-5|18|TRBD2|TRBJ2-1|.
TGTGCTAGTGGCCTCGAGGGGACAGGACTAGCGGGAGCTAGTGAGCAGTTCTTC
CASGLEGTGLAGASEQFF
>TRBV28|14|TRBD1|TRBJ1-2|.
TGTGCCAGCAGTTTATGGGACAGGTACTATGGCTACACCTTC
CASSLWDRYYGYTF
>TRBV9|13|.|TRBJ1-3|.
TGTGCCAGCAGCGTAGAGGAGGGAAACACCATATATTTT
CASSVEEGNTIYF
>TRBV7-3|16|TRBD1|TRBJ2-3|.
TGTGCCAGCAGCTTACTTCCGGGACAGGGCTGGGATACGCAGTATTTT
CASSLLPGQGWDTQYF
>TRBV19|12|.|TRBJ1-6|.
TGTGCCAGTAGGGAATCGGGAGGCACCCTCCACTTT
CASRESGGTLHF
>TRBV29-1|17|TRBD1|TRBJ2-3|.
TGCAGCGTTGAAGTAGTTAGAGGACAGGGGAGCACAGATACGCAGTATTTT
CSVEVVRGQGSTDTQYF
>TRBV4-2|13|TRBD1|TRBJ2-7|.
TGTGCCAGCAGCAGCGACAGGGACTACGAGCAGTACTTC
CASSSDRDYEQYF
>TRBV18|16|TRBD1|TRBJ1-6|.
TGTGCCAGCTCAGGGACAGGGAGCTCCTATAATTCACCCCTCCACTTT
CASSGTGSSYNSPLHF
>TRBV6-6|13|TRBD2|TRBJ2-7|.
TGTGCCAGCAGGGGACTAGCGAGCTACGAGCAGTACTTC
CASRGLASYEQYF
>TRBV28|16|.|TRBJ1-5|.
TGTGCCAGCACCCCGGGGGGGGGAGGGGTGGGACAGCCCCAGCATTTT
CASTPGGGGVGQPQHF
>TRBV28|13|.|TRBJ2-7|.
TGTGCCAGCAGTTTTTCAGGGTGGTACGAGCAGTACTTC
CASSFSGWYEQYF